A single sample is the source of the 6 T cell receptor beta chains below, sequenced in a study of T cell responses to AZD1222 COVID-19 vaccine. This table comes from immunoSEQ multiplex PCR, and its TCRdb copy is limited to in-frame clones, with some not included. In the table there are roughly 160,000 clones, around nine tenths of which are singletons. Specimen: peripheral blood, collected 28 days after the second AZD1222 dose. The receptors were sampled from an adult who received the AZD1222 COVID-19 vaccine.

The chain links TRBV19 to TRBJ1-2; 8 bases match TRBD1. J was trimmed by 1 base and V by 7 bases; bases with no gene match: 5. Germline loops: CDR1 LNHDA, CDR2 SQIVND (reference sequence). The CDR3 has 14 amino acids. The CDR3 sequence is CASTQDRVNYGYTF. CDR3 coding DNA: TGTGCCAGTACCCAGGACAGGGTTAACTATGGCTACACCTTC.

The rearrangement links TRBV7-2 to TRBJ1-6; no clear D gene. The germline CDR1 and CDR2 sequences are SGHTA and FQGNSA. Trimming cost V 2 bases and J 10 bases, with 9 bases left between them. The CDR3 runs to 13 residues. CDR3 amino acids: CASSLLPSSPLHF. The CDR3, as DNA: TGTGCCAGCAGCTTACTTCCATCCTCACCCCTCCACTTT.

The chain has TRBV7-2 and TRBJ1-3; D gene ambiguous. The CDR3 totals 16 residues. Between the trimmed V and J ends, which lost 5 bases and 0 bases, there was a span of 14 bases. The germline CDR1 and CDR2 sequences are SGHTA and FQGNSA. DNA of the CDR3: TGTGCCAGCAGCGGTGCAACAGTTCTCTCTGGAAACACCATATATTTT. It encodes CASSGATVLSGNTIYF.

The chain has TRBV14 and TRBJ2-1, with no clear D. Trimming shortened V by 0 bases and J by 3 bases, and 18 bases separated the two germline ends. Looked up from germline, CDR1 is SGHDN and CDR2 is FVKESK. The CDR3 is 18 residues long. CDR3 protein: CASSQDVRLSNSYNEQFF. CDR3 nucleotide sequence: TGTGCCAGCAGCCAAGATGTGAGGTTGTCCAACAGCTACAATGAGCAGTTCTTC. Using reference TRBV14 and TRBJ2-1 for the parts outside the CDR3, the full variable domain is EAGVTQFPSHSVIEKGQTVTLRCDPISGHDNLYWYRRVMGKEIKFLLHFVKESKQDESGMPNNRFLAERTGGTYSTLKVQPAELEDSGVYFCASSQDVRLSNSYNEQFFGPGTRLTVL.

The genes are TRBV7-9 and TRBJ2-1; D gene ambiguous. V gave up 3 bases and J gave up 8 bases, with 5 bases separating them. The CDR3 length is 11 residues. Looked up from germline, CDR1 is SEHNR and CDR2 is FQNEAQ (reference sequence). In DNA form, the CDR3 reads TGTGCCAGCAGCTTTTCGGATGAGCAGTTCTTC. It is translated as CASSFSDEQFF.

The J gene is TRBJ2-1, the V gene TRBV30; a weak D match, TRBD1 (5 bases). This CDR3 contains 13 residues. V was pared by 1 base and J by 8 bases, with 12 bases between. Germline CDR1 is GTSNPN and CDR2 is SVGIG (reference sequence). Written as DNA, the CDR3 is TGTGCCTGGAGTGCCGACACAGGCGATGAGCAGTTCTTC. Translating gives CAWSADTGDEQFF.